In its sample, the clone carrying this TCR beta chain was seen a few times. Its cognate antigen is unknown. Germline V lookup: CDR1 SGHTA, CDR2 FQGTGA. The CDR3 contains 17 residues. V shed 0 bases and J shed 3 bases, with 16 bases lying between them. The sample is drawn from a study of cytomegalovirus exposure and HLA in healthy donors. Study-wide findings and caveats: Researchers catalogued some 160 TCR beta chains as cytomegalovirus-associated. It was assumed in the presence/absence analyses that sequencing depth was roughly uniform across donors. Most CMV-associated TCR beta chains were later found to appear HLA-restricted.

PCR primers comprised 60 Vbeta and 13 Jbeta primers. Measured with immunoSEQ multiplex PCR; TCRdb has only the in-frame clones, and not every one. The table records some 98,000 clones, roughly 10% of them present only once. What was sequenced was PBMCs. The chain links TRBV7-3 to TRBJ2-3, with D possibly being TRBD2 (6 bases). The receptor's source is a man in his fifties or sixties in good health and CMV-seropositive. CDR3 in amino acids: CASSLTPGLLRTDTQYF. CDR3 in DNA: TGTGCCAGCAGCTTAACTCCGGGACTCCTTAGGACAGATACGCAGTATTTT. Drawing the rest from reference TRBV7-3 and TRBJ2-3, the complete variable domain is GAGVSQTPSNKVTEKGKYVELRCDPISGHTALYWYRQSLGQGPEFLIYFQGTGAADDSGLPNDRFFAVRPEGSVSTLKIQRTERGDSAVYLCASSLTPGLLRTDTQYFGPGTRLTVL.